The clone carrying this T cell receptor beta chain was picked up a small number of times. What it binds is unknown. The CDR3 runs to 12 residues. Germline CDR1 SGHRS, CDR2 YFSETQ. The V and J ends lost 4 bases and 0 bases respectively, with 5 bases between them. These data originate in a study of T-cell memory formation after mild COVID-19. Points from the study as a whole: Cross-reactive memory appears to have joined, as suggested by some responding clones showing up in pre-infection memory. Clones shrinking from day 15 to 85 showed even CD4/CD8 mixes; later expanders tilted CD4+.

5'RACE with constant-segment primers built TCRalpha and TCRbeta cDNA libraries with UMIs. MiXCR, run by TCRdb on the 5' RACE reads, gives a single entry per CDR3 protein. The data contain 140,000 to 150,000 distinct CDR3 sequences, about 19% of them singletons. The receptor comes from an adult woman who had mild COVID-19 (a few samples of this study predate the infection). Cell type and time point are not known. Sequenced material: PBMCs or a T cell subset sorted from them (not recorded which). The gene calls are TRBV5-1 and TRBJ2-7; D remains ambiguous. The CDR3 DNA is TGCGCCAGCAGCGGGAACTCCTACGAGCAGTACTTC. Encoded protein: CASSGNSYEQYF.